This T cell receptor (beta chain) derives from a study of cytomegalovirus exposure and HLA in healthy donors. Healthy individuals who donated bone marrow served as the donors. 13 Jbeta primers and 60 Vbeta primers were used for the PCR. Methods used by the authors: The count from a later analysis was 79 million or so unique TCR beta chains, some 12 million of them shared. TCRdb keeps only in-frame clones here, not all; method: immunoSEQ multiplex PCR. V and J calls plus clone size are reproduced from that table; the DNA served to infer D and trimming. The sample holds 180,000 or so clones; 80% to 90% are singletons and the top ten take about 9.3%. Broader study findings: Researchers had no immune exposure information except CMV serostatus available. A later analysis reportedly found that, within productive TCRs, an Asian-associated ancestry cluster had fewer N-insertions than the mean observed across the approximately 700 donors.

The CDR3 spans 14 residues. Germline V gene data show CDR1 as MNHEY and CDR2 as SVGAGI. J was trimmed by 2 bases and V by 5 bases; bases with no gene match: 5. With regard to this clone: Its antigen is currently unknown.

This clonotype was obtained from a man aged 18 to 30 in good health and CMV-seropositive. Source material: PBMCs. This chain uses TRBV6-5 with TRBJ1-2, with 7 bases matching TRBD1. The CDR3 DNA is TGTGCCAGCAGTGGACTGACAGGGAACTATGGCTACACCTTC. This encodes CASSGLTGNYGYTF.